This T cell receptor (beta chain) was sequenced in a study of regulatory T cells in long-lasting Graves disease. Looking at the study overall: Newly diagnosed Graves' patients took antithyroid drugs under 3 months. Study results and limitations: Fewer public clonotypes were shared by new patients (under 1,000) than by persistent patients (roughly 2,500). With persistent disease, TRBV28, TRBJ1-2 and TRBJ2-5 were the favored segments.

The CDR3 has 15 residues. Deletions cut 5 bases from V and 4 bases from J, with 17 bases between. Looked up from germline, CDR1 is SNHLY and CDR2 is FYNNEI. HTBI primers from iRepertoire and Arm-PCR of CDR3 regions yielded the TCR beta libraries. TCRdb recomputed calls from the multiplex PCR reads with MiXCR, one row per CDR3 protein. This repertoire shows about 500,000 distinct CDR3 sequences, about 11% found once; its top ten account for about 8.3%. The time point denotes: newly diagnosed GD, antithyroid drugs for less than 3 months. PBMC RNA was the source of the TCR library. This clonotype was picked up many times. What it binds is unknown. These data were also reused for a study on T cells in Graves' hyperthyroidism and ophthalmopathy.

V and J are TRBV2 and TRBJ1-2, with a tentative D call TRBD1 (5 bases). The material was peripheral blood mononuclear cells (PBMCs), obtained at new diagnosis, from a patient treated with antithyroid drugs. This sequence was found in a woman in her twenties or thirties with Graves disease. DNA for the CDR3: TGTGCCAGCAGTCCAAACTGGGACCCCGGCTATGGCTACACCTTC. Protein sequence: CASSPNWDPGYGYTF.